This record concerns one T cell receptor beta chain sequence. Its matching antigen is unknown. Trimming took off 5 bases at V and 3 bases at J, with 5 bases between the two ends. The CDR3 consists of 11 residues. Germline assignment: CDR1 LNHDA and CDR2 SQIVND (reference sequence). Second-dose intervals near 4 or 12 weeks were combined. Clones were sequenced by immunoSEQ multiplex PCR, and TCRdb holds only the in-frame ones, with some missing. The sample has 150,000 to 200,000 clones; approximately 91% are singletons. These data are taken from a study of T cell responses to AZD1222 COVID-19 vaccine. Study-wide points: Unmutated variant regions are reportedly the target of nearly half of TCRs that are spike-specific. Once two AZD1222 doses were given, Spike-specific TCR breadth and depth went up. Donor demographics were predominantly white British with a female majority; clonal diversity may be underestimated.

Sample: peripheral blood, taken 28 days after the second AZD1222 dose. The TCR sequence derives from an adult who received the AZD1222 COVID-19 vaccine. J is TRBJ2-7 and V is TRBV19; D ambiguous. The CDR3 DNA follows: TGTGCCAGTAGTCTCCGCTACGAGCAGTACTTC. It translates to CASSLRYEQYF.